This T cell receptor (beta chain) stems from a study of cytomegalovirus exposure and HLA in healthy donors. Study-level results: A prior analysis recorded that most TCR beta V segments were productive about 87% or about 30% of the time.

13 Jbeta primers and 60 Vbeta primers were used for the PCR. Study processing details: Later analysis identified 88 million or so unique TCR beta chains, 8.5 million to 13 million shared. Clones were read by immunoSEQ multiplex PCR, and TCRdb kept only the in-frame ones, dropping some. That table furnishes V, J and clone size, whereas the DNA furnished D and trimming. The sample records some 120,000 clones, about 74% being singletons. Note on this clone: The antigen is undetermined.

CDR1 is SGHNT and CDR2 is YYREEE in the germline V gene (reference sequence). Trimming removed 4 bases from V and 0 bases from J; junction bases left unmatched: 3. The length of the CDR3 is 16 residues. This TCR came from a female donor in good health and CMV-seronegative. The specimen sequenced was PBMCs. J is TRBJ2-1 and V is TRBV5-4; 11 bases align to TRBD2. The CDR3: CASSLAGGLSYNEQFF. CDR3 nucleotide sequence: TGTGCCAGCAGCCTAGCGGGGGGACTCTCCTACAATGAGCAGTTCTTC.